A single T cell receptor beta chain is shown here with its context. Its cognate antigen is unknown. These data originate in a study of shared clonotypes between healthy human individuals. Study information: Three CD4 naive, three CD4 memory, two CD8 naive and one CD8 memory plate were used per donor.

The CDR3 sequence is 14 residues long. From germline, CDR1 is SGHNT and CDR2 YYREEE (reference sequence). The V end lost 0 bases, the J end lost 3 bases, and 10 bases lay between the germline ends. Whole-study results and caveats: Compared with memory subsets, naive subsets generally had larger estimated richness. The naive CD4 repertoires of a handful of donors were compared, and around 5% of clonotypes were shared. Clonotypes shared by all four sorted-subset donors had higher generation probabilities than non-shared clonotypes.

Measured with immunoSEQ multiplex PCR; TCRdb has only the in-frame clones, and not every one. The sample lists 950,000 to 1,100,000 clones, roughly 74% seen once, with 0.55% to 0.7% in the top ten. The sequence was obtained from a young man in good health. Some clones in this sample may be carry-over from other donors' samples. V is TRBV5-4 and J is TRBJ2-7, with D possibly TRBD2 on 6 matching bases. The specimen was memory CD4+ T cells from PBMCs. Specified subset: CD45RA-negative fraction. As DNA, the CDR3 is TGTGCCAGCAGCTTGGCGGGACTTAACTACGAGCAGTACTTC. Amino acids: CASSLAGLNYEQYF.